These 29 T cell receptor beta chains were all obtained from the same sample, sequenced in a study of blood T cell repertoires in COVID-19 (dated by TCRdb to 2019 to 2021). The library was prepared using the immunoSEQ multiplex PCR assay. TCRdb took over this immuneACCESS table, retaining in-frame rearrangements with V and J assigned. Such tables are incomplete; in checked studies, under half of the missing clones stem from an unresolved V gene, and the remainder is unexplained. The sample table lists around 120,000 clones, approximately 69% of them with a count of one. The ten biggest clones cover about 6% of the sample. Material: peripheral blood. The receptors come from a man aged 80 or over with acute or convalescent COVID-19.

This clone was seen at least ten times. This chain connects TRBV6-5 to TRBJ2-1; TRBD2 matches 9 bases. The CDR3 sequence is 14 residues long. With V trimmed by 10 bases and J by 4 bases, 8 bases remained unmatched. Germline V gene sequence: CDR1 MNHEY, CDR2 SVGAGI. CDR3 amino acids: CATTPSGMYNEQFF. The CDR3 nucleotides read TGTGCCACTACCCCTAGCGGGATGTACAATGAGCAGTTCTTC.

This sequence joins TRBV28 and TRBJ2-1; 12 bases are shared with TRBD2. The CDR3 is made up of 16 amino acids. Germline trimming cut 6 bases from V and 9 bases from J; bases unmatched to any gene: 12. Germline V gene data show CDR1 as MDHEN and CDR2 as SYDVKM. The CDR3 protein is CASSLLRLAGAGEQFF. CDR3 DNA sequence: TGTGCCAGCAGCCTATTAAGACTAGCGGGAGCGGGTGAGCAGTTCTTC.

This clone was detected only a few times. V is TRBV28 and J is TRBJ2-7, with 12 bases fitting TRBD1. Losses at the gene ends were 6 bases for V and 7 bases for J; bases not matched to a gene: 10. CDR3 size: 15 residues. Germline V gene data show CDR1 as MDHEN and CDR2 as SYDVKM. CDR3 in amino acids: CASRRPGTGGREQYF. CDR3 coding DNA: TGTGCCAGCAGACGCCCCGGGACAGGGGGCCGAGAGCAGTACTTC. The whole variable domain, remainder taken from reference TRBV28 and TRBJ2-7, is DVKVTQSSRYLVKRTGEKVFLECVQDMDHENMFWYRQDPGLGLRLIYFSYDVKMKEKGDIPEGYSVSREKKERFSLILESASTNQTSMYLCASRRPGTGGREQYFGPGTRLTVT.

The V gene is TRBV28, the J gene TRBJ1-2, with 11 nucleotides matching TRBD1. CDR3 length equals 14 residues. Germline CDR1 is MDHEN and CDR2 is SYDVKM. With 6 bases clipped from V and 4 bases from J, the junction kept 4 bases outside the gene matches. In DNA, the CDR3 is TGTGCCAGCAGCTTCGGGACAGGGGGCTATGGCTACACCTTC. Translated: CASSFGTGGYGYTF.

A few counts support this clone. V and J are TRBV6-6 and TRBJ2-1; D not certain. The V end lost 7 bases, the J end lost 7 bases, and 23 bases lay between the germline ends. Germline V gene data show CDR1 as MNHNY and CDR2 as SVGAGI (reference sequence). The CDR3 sequence is 16 residues long. CDR3 nucleotide sequence: TGTGCCAGCACCGGCGCGCTGGCGGTTCAAAGGAATGAGCAGTTCTTC. As protein: CASTGALAVQRNEQFF.

This chain uses TRBV4-1 with TRBJ1-3; D ambiguous. Germline V CDR1 and CDR2: MGHRA, YSYEKL. V was trimmed by 4 bases and J by 4 bases, leaving 14 bases between them. The CDR3 length is 15 residues. The CDR3 DNA follows: TGCGCCAGCAGCCGGAAAAGGGAGGGAGGAAACACCATATATTTT. Translated: CASSRKREGGNTIYF.

This sequence joins TRBV11-3 and TRBJ2-1, with TRBD1 matching over 7 bases. The V gene's germline CDR1 is SGHNT and CDR2 YENEEA. The CDR3 runs 15 residues. V trimming: 3 bases; J trimming: 9 bases; junction bases outside the gene matches: 11. Here the CDR3 reads CASSFCKGASCEQFF. The CDR3 DNA sequence: TGTGCCAGCAGCTTCTGCAAGGGGGCTAGTTGTGAGCAGTTCTTC.

The sample holds a few counts of this clone. The chain carries TRBV28 and TRBJ2-7; TRBD2 agrees at 7 bases. The germline gives CDR1 MDHEN, CDR2 SYDVKM. With V trimmed by 6 bases and J by 5 bases, 7 bases remained unmatched. CDR3 length equals 13 residues. This CDR3 is CASRLAPVHEQYF. In DNA, the CDR3 is TGTGCCAGCAGACTAGCGCCGGTCCACGAGCAGTACTTC.

This rearrangement joins TRBV7-2 to TRBJ2-1; 9 bases fit TRBD2. This CDR3 is built from 15 residues. The V gene end was trimmed by 4 bases and the J gene end by 5 bases; junction bases not matched to a gene: 6. Germline CDR1 and CDR2: SGHTA and FQGNSA. The chain's CDR3 is CASSSLAGVNNEQFF. CDR3 sequence (DNA): TGTGCCAGCAGCTCACTAGCGGGTGTCAACAATGAGCAGTTCTTC.

This clone has a handful of counts. CDR3 coding DNA: TGTGCCAGCAGCTTACTAGGGGGCTGGGGCTATGGCTACACCTTC. As protein: CASSLLGGWGYGYTF. V usage is TRBV11-2 and J usage is TRBJ1-2, with 7 nucleotides matching TRBD1. With 2 bases clipped from V and 4 bases from J, the junction kept 7 bases outside the gene matches. CDR1 and CDR2 from the germline V gene are SGHAT and FQNNGV. There are 15 residues in the CDR3.

The sample holds a few counts of this clone. The chain carries TRBV15 and TRBJ1-1; D remains ambiguous. The CDR3 totals 19 residues. The germline CDR1 and CDR2 sequences are LNHNV and YYDKDF (reference sequence). Deletions cut 0 bases from V and 1 base from J, with 21 bases between. In DNA form, the CDR3 reads TGTGCCACCAGCAGAGATAAATGGGCCGCTATCAACCCGAACACTGAAGCTTTCTTT. Its translation: CATSRDKWAAINPNTEAFF.

The V gene is TRBV14, the J gene TRBJ2-2; D gene uncertain. CDR1 and CDR2 (germline): SGHDN, FVKESK. This CDR3 has 13 amino acids. V lost 4 bases to trimming and J lost 2 bases, with 5 bases between them. The CDR3 bases are TGTGCCAGCAGCCGAACAAACACCGGGGAGCTGTTTTTT. As protein: CASSRTNTGELFF.

The chain employs TRBV15 and TRBJ1-5; D is ambiguous. CDR1 and CDR2 from the germline V gene are LNHNV and YYDKDF (reference sequence). V lost 4 bases to trimming and J lost 6 bases, with 7 bases between them. This CDR3 region has 12 residues. CDR3 nucleotides: TGTGCCACCAGCACTGCGCGTCAGCCCCAGCATTTT. It is translated as CATSTARQPQHF.

The chain joins TRBV13 to TRBJ2-7; TRBD1 is a possible D gene (7 bases). The CDR3 totals 17 residues. Germline CDR1 and CDR2: PRHDT and FYEKMQ (reference sequence). The germline V and J ends were trimmed by 4 bases and 0 bases, with 19 bases remaining between them. The CDR3 DNA follows: TGTGCCAGCAGCTCCAACGCGGGACAGTCGAGCTCCTACGAGCAGTACTTC. Translated, it gives CASSSNAGQSSSYEQYF.

V gene TRBV5-1 combines with J gene TRBJ2-5, with 9 positions matching TRBD2. This CDR3 contains 16 residues. J lost 5 bases, V lost 1 base, and 9 bases had no gene match. Germline V CDR1 and CDR2: SGHRS, YFSETQ. In DNA form, the CDR3 reads TGCGCCAGCAGCTTGATACCGACTAGCGGAGGGGAGACCCAGTACTTC. Translated, it gives CASSLIPTSGGETQYF.

This chain links TRBV10-3 with TRBJ1-5; TRBD1 aligns across 9 bases. The CDR3 spans 12 residues. From germline, CDR1 is ENHRY and CDR2 SYGVKD. The V gene end was trimmed by 11 bases and the J gene end by 7 bases; junction bases not matched to a gene: 6. The CDR3: CAGGQGSQPQHF. The CDR3 nucleotides are TGTGCCGGGGGACAGGGAAGCCAGCCCCAGCATTTT.

The sample holds one count of this clone. V usage is TRBV5-1 and J usage is TRBJ2-5; D is perhaps TRBD2 (6 bases). V was clipped by 3 bases and J by 5 bases, with 17 bases between them. The CDR3 sequence is 15 residues long. Germline values: CDR1 SGHRS, CDR2 YFSETQ. CDR3 DNA: TGCGCCAGCAGCTCTGAAGGGCGGGAAGGTGAGACCCAGTACTTC. Protein product: CASSSEGREGETQYF.

The V gene is TRBV13, the J gene TRBJ2-2; D is uncertain. Germline loops: CDR1 PRHDT, CDR2 FYEKMQ (reference sequence). The CDR3 consists of 12 residues. Trimming took off 2 bases at V and 7 bases at J, with 5 bases between the two ends. CDR3 protein: CASSLFFGELFF. The CDR3 DNA is TGTGCCAGCAGCTTATTCTTCGGGGAGCTGTTTTTT.

CDR3 region: CASSFGGHNQPQHF. The CDR3 DNA sequence: TGTGCCAGCAGCTTTGGCGGACACAATCAGCCCCAGCATTTT. V is TRBV7-2 and J is TRBJ1-5; tentatively, D is TRBD1 (5 bases). The length of the CDR3 is 14 residues. The germline V gene encodes CDR1 SGHTA and CDR2 FQGNSA. With 3 bases removed from V and 3 bases from J, the gap between germline ends came to 9 bases.

This clone was recorded at least ten times. The chain is built from TRBV5-4 and TRBJ2-1; a possible D gene is TRBD2 (5 bases). The CDR3 sequence is 13 residues long. Between the trimmed V and J ends, which lost 4 bases and 2 bases, there was a span of 7 bases. Germline values: CDR1 SGHNT, CDR2 YYREEE (reference sequence). CDR3 protein: CASSTGTYNEQFF. CDR3 DNA sequence: TGTGCCAGCAGCACCGGGACCTACAATGAGCAGTTCTTC.

The sample holds a few counts of this clone. The chain employs TRBV11-2 and TRBJ1-4, with D possibly matching TRBD1 (6 bases). The CDR3 has 13 residues. CDR1 and CDR2 (germline): SGHAT, FQNNGV. Deletions cut 0 bases from V and 9 bases from J, with 8 bases between. CDR3 in DNA: TGTGCCAGCAGCTTAGATCAGGGGCAAAAACTGTTTTTT. Translated, it gives CASSLDQGQKLFF. The full variable domain, rest sourced from reference TRBV11-2 and TRBJ1-4, is EAGVAQSPRYKIIEKRQSVAFWCNPISGHATLYWYQQILGQGPKLLIQFQNNGVVDDSQLPKDRFSAERLKGVDSTLKIQPAKLEDSAVYLCASSLDQGQKLFFGSGTQLSVL.

This clone was found a few times. The chain joins TRBV11-2 to TRBJ2-7, with TRBD2 matching over 7 bases. The CDR3 has 14 residues. Germline assignment: CDR1 SGHAT and CDR2 FQNNGV. Trimming removed 2 bases from V and 2 bases from J; junction bases left unmatched: 3. CDR3 bases: TGTGCCAGCAGCTTATGGGAGGGTGCCTACGAGCAGTACTTC. Protein sequence: CASSLWEGAYEQYF.

CDR3 in DNA: TGTGCCAGCAGCCAAGGACAGGGGTCCGGGGAGCTGTTTTTT. Encoded protein: CASSQGQGSGELFF. The V and J genes are TRBV4-2 and TRBJ2-2; 8 bases are shared with TRBD1. This CDR3 is 14 amino acids long. Germline V lookup: CDR1 LGHNA, CDR2 YNFKEQ. V shed 1 base, J shed 6 bases, and the junction held 1 base outside the gene matches.

This clone showed up just once. The chain carries TRBV2 and TRBJ1-2, with a possible D match to TRBD1 (5 bases). This CDR3 comprises 15 residues. V lost 7 bases to trimming and J lost 3 bases, with 18 bases between them. Germline V CDR1 and CDR2: SNHLY, FYNNEI. The CDR3 region is CASTRDELPDYGYTF. In DNA form, the CDR3 reads TGTGCCAGCACCAGGGATGAGTTACCAGACTATGGCTACACCTTC.

The rearrangement links TRBV2 to TRBJ2-4; D not certain. CDR1 and CDR2 from the germline V gene are SNHLY and FYNNEI. Trimming pared 5 bases from V and 1 base from J, leaving 12 bases between. This CDR3 region has 15 residues. The CDR3 nucleotides read TGTGCCAGCAGTAAGCTAGGTCCGGCCAAAAACATTCAGTACTTC. This encodes CASSKLGPAKNIQYF.

This chain uses TRBV28 with TRBJ1-5, with D possibly matching TRBD1 (5 bases). V was pared by 2 bases and J by 2 bases, with 7 bases between. CDR1 is MDHEN, CDR2 SYDVKM, per germline. The CDR3 covers 14 residues. This CDR3 reads CASSLGGGNQPQHF. Written as DNA, the CDR3 is TGTGCCAGCAGTTTAGGAGGGGGCAATCAGCCCCAGCATTTT.

This clone was seen only once. CDR3 sequence (DNA): TGTGCCAGCAGATACAGCCAAGAGACCCAGTACTTC. This gives the protein CASRYSQETQYF. The chain is built from TRBV3-1 (or the pseudogene TRBV3-2) and TRBJ2-5; D is undetermined. Trimming pared 6 bases from V and 1 base from J, leaving 6 bases between. This CDR3 spans 12 amino acids. Looked up from germline, CDR1 is LGHDT and CDR2 is YNNKEL (reference sequence).

Only a few counts were recorded for this clone. The J gene is TRBJ1-4, the V gene TRBV7-9; 7 nucleotides match TRBD1. V shed 4 bases, J shed 8 bases, and the junction held 10 bases outside the gene matches. This CDR3 is 15 amino acids long. In germline, CDR1 is SEHNR, CDR2 FQNEAQ (reference sequence). CDR3 in amino acids: CASSYPTGSAEKLFF. The CDR3 bases are TGTGCCAGCAGCTACCCGACAGGGTCAGCCGAAAAACTGTTTTTT.

The chain carries TRBV6-5 and TRBJ2-3; D is unresolved. CDR1 and CDR2 from the germline V gene are MNHEY and SVGAGI. Trimming took off 8 bases at V and 0 bases at J, with 6 bases between the two ends. This CDR3 is 12 amino acids long. The CDR3 nucleotides read TGTGCCAGCGTGAGAAGCACAGATACGCAGTATTTT. Protein sequence: CASVRSTDTQYF.